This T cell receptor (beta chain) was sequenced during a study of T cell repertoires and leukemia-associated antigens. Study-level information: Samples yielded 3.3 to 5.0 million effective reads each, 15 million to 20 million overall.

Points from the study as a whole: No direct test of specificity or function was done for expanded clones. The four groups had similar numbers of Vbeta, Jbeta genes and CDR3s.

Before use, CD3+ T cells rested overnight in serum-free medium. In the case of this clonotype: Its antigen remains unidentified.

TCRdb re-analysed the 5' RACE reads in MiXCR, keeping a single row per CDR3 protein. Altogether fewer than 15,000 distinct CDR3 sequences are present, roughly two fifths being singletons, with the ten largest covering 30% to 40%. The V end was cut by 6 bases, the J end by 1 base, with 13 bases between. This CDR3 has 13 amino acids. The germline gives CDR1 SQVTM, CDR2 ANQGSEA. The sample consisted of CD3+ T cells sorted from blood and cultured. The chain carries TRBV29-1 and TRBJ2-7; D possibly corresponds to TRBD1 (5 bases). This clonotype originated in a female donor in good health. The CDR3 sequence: CSVLPTGSYEQYF. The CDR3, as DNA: TGCAGCGTCCTACCTACAGGATCCTACGAGCAGTACTTC.